Listed below are T cell receptor beta chains from one sample, sequenced in a study of blood T cell repertoires in COVID-19. Assay used: immunoSEQ multiplex PCR; TCRdb lists only in-frame clones, some missing. Seen here are more than 45,000 clones, more than 80% observed once, and the top ten hold around 1.5%. The sample consisted of peripheral blood. Receptors originate from a man in his fifties or sixties with acute or convalescent COVID-19. CDR3s leave out the opening cysteine and the closing phenylalanine or tryptophan. The order of the fields is V gene, J gene, CDR3 protein.

v_call: TRBV28
j_call: TRBJ1-4
cdr3_aa: ASGTTGGREKLF

v_call: TRBV5-1
j_call: TRBJ1-5
cdr3_aa: ASSHNGRDQPQH

v_call: TRBV20-1
j_call: TRBJ2-1
cdr3_aa: SASGGSEQF

v_call: TRBV11-2
j_call: TRBJ2-2
cdr3_aa: ASSLGQKIGELF

v_call: TRBV20-1
j_call: TRBJ2-7
cdr3_aa: SASLGTSGFGEQY

v_call: TRBV15
j_call: TRBJ2-4
cdr3_aa: ATSRDRGSGVLQY

v_call: TRBV6-5
j_call: TRBJ1-2
cdr3_aa: ASSQLAHYGYT

v_call: TRBV5-6
j_call: TRBJ1-3
cdr3_aa: ASSSTGGNTIY

v_call: TRBV4-1
j_call: TRBJ2-5
cdr3_aa: ASTTKIQTGGNLETQY

v_call: TRBV27
j_call: TRBJ2-1
cdr3_aa: ASSSTGTSGQIISYNEQF

v_call: TRBV28
j_call: TRBJ2-5
cdr3_aa: ASSRLAGGAETQY

v_call: TRBV7-3
j_call: TRBJ2-3
cdr3_aa: ASSPDPGLEQY

v_call: TRBV6-5
j_call: TRBJ1-1
cdr3_aa: ASSYPPQGENTEAF

v_call: TRBV30
j_call: TRBJ2-1
cdr3_aa: AWTGTITYNEQF

v_call: TRBV19
j_call: TRBJ1-4
cdr3_aa: ASSPPTGATNEKLF

v_call: TRBV11-3
j_call: TRBJ2-1
cdr3_aa: ASSRDRGRNEQF

v_call: TRBV5-5
j_call: TRBJ2-1
cdr3_aa: ASSPRLAGGSYNEQF

v_call: TRBV5-1
j_call: TRBJ2-5
cdr3_aa: ASSFETTGGRETQY

v_call: TRBV2
j_call: TRBJ2-1
cdr3_aa: ASSDRVTYNEQF

v_call: TRBV29-1
j_call: TRBJ1-5
cdr3_aa: SVGDRVDQPQH

v_call: TRBV6-2/TRBV6-3
j_call: TRBJ2-2
cdr3_aa: ASSSSGSFTGELF

v_call: TRBV30
j_call: TRBJ2-7
cdr3_aa: AWIQQGQGFYEQY

v_call: TRBV7-9
j_call: TRBJ1-1
cdr3_aa: ASSPRGNRVNTEAF

v_call: TRBV5-1
j_call: TRBJ1-1
cdr3_aa: ASSLVREDTEAF

v_call: TRBV29-1
j_call: TRBJ2-3
cdr3_aa: SVRGGRGDTQY

v_call: TRBV29-1
j_call: TRBJ1-5
cdr3_aa: SVDYGPGQPQH

v_call: TRBV19
j_call: TRBJ1-1
cdr3_aa: ASTGQGFGAEAF

v_call: TRBV11-2
j_call: TRBJ2-1
cdr3_aa: ASSLEGGALSEQF

v_call: TRBV19
j_call: TRBJ1-1
cdr3_aa: ASRPGQGRHTEAF

v_call: TRBV7-9
j_call: TRBJ1-6
cdr3_aa: ASSYPGRPLH

v_call: TRBV5-1
j_call: TRBJ2-7
cdr3_aa: ASSLNGGEQY

v_call: TRBV6-1
j_call: TRBJ2-5
cdr3_aa: ASSDDGGSAVLSQY

v_call: TRBV11-2
j_call: TRBJ1-2
cdr3_aa: ASSWTGTAPT

v_call: TRBV15
j_call: TRBJ2-7
cdr3_aa: ATSRGLGLAGVEQY

v_call: TRBV3-1/TRBV3-2
j_call: TRBJ2-7
cdr3_aa: ASSQEAGVLNEQY

v_call: TRBV29-1
j_call: TRBJ1-2
cdr3_aa: SVDTRTGRNL

v_call: TRBV29-1
j_call: TRBJ2-5
cdr3_aa: SLTSGSETQY

v_call: TRBV18
j_call: TRBJ2-3
cdr3_aa: ASSPLRGTDTQY

v_call: TRBV10-3
j_call: TRBJ1-1
cdr3_aa: AISGTGNGNTEAF

v_call: TRBV6-2/TRBV6-3
j_call: TRBJ2-2
cdr3_aa: ASSYPEISGELF

v_call: TRBV29-1
j_call: TRBJ2-7
cdr3_aa: SVEDHREGEQY

v_call: TRBV27
j_call: TRBJ1-1
cdr3_aa: ASRQDRGMTEAF